One sample yielded the 8 T cell receptor beta chains listed below, sequenced in a study of T cell repertoires in aging, cancer and after chemotherapy. A mixed TRB-A/B primer pool amplified rearranged TRB by multiplex touch-down PCR. TCRdb itself ran the multiplex PCR reads through MiXCR, one entry per CDR3 protein. The top ten clones hold around 37% of a sample with fewer than 2,500 distinct CDR3 sequences, 25% of them seen once. The template was genomic DNA from peripheral blood, not RNA. The source material was blood. All receptors come from a human donor with a solid tumor.

By its share, this clonotype is medium-sized. This chain uses TRBV10-3 with TRBJ2-5, with 7 nucleotides matching TRBD1. The CDR3 has 13 amino acids. The junction had 8 bases not matched to a gene; V was cut back by 11 bases and J by 2 bases. CDR1 and CDR2 from the germline V gene are ENHRY and SYGVKD. The CDR3 region is CASGQPLQETQYF. CDR3 sequence (DNA): TGTGCCTCGGGACAGCCACTTCAAGAGACCCAGTACTTC.

By sample fraction, this clonotype is medium-sized. The V and J genes are TRBV7-2 and TRBJ1-5; TRBD1 matches 8 bases. The CDR3 runs 15 residues. J gave up 4 bases and V 4 bases, and 6 bases lay outside the gene matches. Germline CDR1 is SGHTA and CDR2 is FQGNSA. CDR3 DNA sequence: TGTGCCAGCAGCTACCAGGGGGCTGGAAATCAGCCCCAGCATTTT. Encoded protein: CASSYQGAGNQPQHF.

By share, this clonotype ranks as medium-sized (0.01 to 0.1%). The CDR3 sequence is CASSPTGSGANVLTF. The CDR3 DNA is TGTGCCAGCAGCCCAACTGGGTCCGGGGCCAACGTCCTGACTTTC. V and J are TRBV7-6 and TRBJ2-6; D remains unclear. Germline loops: CDR1 SGHVS, CDR2 FNYEAQ. The CDR3 is 15 amino acids. V gave up 5 bases and J gave up 4 bases, with 12 bases separating them.

In nucleotides, the CDR3 is TGCGCCAGCAGTCAACCAGACAGGAGCTCCTATAATTCACCCCTCCACTTT. Protein sequence: CASSQPDRSSYNSPLHF. V and J are TRBV23-1 and TRBJ1-6; a weak D match, TRBD1 (6 bases). TRBV23-1 is assigned to the ORF class and has an uncertain function. The CDR3 loop spans 17 amino acids. V was clipped by 2 bases and J by 0 bases, with 11 bases between them.

This clonotype ranks as medium-sized. V gene TRBV27 combines with J gene TRBJ2-7, with TRBD2 identical over 12 bases. This CDR3 has 14 amino acids. Per the germline V gene, CDR1 is MNHEY and CDR2 is SMNVEV (reference sequence). The V segment lost 3 bases and the J segment 4 bases; nucleotides outside the gene matches: 1. The CDR3 bases are TGTGCCAGCAGTTTCGGACTAGCGGGATACGAGCAGTACTTC. Its protein is CASSFGLAGYEQYF.

The V and J genes are TRBV29-1 and TRBJ1-1, with 8 bases matching TRBD1. With V trimmed by 7 bases and J by 8 bases, 9 bases remained unmatched. Germline V gene data show CDR1 as SQVTM and CDR2 as ANQGSEA. The CDR3 is 12 amino acids. In DNA, the CDR3 is TGCAGCGCAAGTTTGACAGGGGAGGAAGCTTTCTTT. Its protein is CSASLTGEEAFF.

V usage is TRBV5-6 and J usage is TRBJ2-7; D is unclear. This CDR3 contains 14 residues. The V end was cut by 4 bases, the J end by 2 bases, with 13 bases between. The germline V gene encodes CDR1 SGHDT and CDR2 YYEEEE. CDR3 in amino acids: CASSPSAKTYEQYF. In DNA form, the CDR3 reads TGTGCCAGCAGCCCTTCGGCAAAGACCTACGAGCAGTACTTC.

This clonotype was picked up a small number of times. The genes are TRBV20-1 and TRBJ2-2, with TRBD2 as a possible D gene (5 bases). This CDR3 spans 15 amino acids. Germline V gene lookup returns CDR1 DFQATT and CDR2 SNEGSKA (reference sequence). V was shortened by 2 bases and J by 3 bases, with 13 bases between the two germline ends. The CDR3 here is CSARLLGGDTGELFF. For the CDR3, the DNA is TGCAGTGCTAGATTACTCGGAGGTGACACCGGGGAGCTGTTTTTT.